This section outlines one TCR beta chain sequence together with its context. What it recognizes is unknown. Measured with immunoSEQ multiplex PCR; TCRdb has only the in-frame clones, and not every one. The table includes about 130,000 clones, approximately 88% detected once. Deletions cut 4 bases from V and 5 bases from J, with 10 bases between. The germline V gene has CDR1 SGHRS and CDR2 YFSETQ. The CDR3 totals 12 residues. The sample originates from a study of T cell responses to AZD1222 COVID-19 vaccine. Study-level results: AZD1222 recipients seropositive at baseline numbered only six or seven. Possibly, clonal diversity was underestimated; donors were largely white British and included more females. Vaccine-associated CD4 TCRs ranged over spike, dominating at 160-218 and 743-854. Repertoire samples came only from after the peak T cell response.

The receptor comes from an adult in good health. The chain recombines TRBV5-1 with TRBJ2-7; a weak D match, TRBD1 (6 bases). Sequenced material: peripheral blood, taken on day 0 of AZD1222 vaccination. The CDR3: CASSVRGDEQYF. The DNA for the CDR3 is TGCGCCAGCAGCGTCAGGGGCGACGAGCAGTACTTC.